This T cell receptor beta chain was sequenced for a study of shared clonotypes between healthy human individuals. About this clone itself: The antigen is unknown.

Notes on the study in general: Genetic and exposure-history diversity was limited by the few donors.

Naive CD8 cells comprised CD45RO-negative, CCR7-positively selected cells, excluding terminally differentiated effector memory CD45RA+ cells. Each cell subset's genomic DNA was divided evenly among several immunoSEQ plates. Sorted-subset replicate PCR reactions contained approximately 190 ng DNA, corresponding to some 29,000 T cell genomes. Measured with immunoSEQ multiplex PCR; TCRdb has only the in-frame clones, and not every one. The data show about 680,000 clones, about 90% seen once. This CDR3 has 15 amino acids. CDR1 is KGHSH and CDR2 is LQKENI in the germline V gene. Trimming shortened V by 6 bases and J by 5 bases, and 20 bases separated the two germline ends.

This clonotype was obtained from a man aged 25-45 years in good health. The sequencing input was naive CD8+ T cells sorted from blood. The chain joins TRBV18 to TRBJ2-7, with D possibly being TRBD2 (6 bases). This chain's CDR3 is CASSPSGGMYDEQYF. DNA for the CDR3: TGTGCCAGCTCGCCCTCCGGGGGAATGTACGACGAGCAGTACTTC.